One sample yielded the 2 T cell receptor beta chains listed below, sequenced in a study of spatial heterogeneity in lung cancer (dated by TCRdb to about 2019). The label giving this sample's time point can be read as: sample taken at primary tumor resection. For TCR sequencing, whole RNA was extracted from tumor and nontumor lung tissue, or from cryopreserved PBMC samples, and no cell sorting was done. The method behind the library was 5' RACE. This sample was sequenced with a NextSeq 500. Through fastp at Q25 and MiXCR, TCRdb rebuilt clones from the public reads, retaining in-frame beta chains. Rows are unified per CDR3 protein, each entry keeping the most common DNA and genes. The sample table lists roughly 8,500 distinct CDR3 sequences, over 7.5% of them with a count of one. The ten biggest clones cover 25% to 30% of the sample. The sequenced sample was PBMCs, obtained at surgery. Source of these receptors: a female donor with early-stage non-small cell lung cancer.

This clonotype was counted between two and nine times. The CDR3 nucleotides are TGTGCCAGCAGTCCCACGGGACTAGCGGGAGGTCACCCCTACGAGCAGTACTTC. This sequence encodes CASSPTGLAGGHPYEQYF. This chain links TRBV27 with TRBJ2-7; 15 bases are a match to TRBD2. V shed 5 bases, J shed 2 bases, and the junction held 10 bases outside the gene matches. This CDR3 comprises 18 residues. Germline-derived CDR1 and CDR2 are MNHEY and SMNVEV (reference sequence).

This clonotype has at least ten counts. The CDR3 loop reads CASSFRGEYNEQFF. CDR3 in DNA: TGTGCCAGCAGTTTCCGGGGGGAATACAATGAGCAGTTCTTC. The chain employs TRBV12-3 or TRBV12-4 and TRBJ2-1; 7 nucleotides align to TRBD2. The CDR3 runs to 14 residues. The trim removed 3 bases at V and 4 bases at J, leaving 3 bases unmatched.